This T cell receptor (beta chain) was profiled in a study of blood T cell repertoires in COVID-19. Study-wide context: Acute and convalescent COVID-19 specimens originated in the United States, Italy and Spain. The analysed material was cDNA or gDNA that came from T cells, B-cell-depleted T cells, or PBMCs.

V gave up 1 base and J gave up 4 bases, with 7 bases separating them. Germline loops: CDR1 KGHDR, CDR2 SFDVKD. The CDR3 is made up of 14 amino acids. Original processing notes: Reference gene primer amplification gave estimated nucleated cell counts. Here immunoSEQ multiplex PCR was the method, and the copy in TCRdb shows in-frame clones only, minus some. The V and J calls and clone size are taken from that table; D and trimming were inferred from the DNA. The sample has about 220,000 clones; approximately 77% are singletons. The receptor's source is a woman aged 80 or over with acute or convalescent COVID-19. The sample was peripheral blood. The genes are TRBV24-1 and TRBJ1-5; D is uncertain. CDR3 region: CATSDFTRNQPQHF. The CDR3 DNA is TGTGCCACCAGTGATTTTACGAGAAATCAGCCCCAGCATTTT.